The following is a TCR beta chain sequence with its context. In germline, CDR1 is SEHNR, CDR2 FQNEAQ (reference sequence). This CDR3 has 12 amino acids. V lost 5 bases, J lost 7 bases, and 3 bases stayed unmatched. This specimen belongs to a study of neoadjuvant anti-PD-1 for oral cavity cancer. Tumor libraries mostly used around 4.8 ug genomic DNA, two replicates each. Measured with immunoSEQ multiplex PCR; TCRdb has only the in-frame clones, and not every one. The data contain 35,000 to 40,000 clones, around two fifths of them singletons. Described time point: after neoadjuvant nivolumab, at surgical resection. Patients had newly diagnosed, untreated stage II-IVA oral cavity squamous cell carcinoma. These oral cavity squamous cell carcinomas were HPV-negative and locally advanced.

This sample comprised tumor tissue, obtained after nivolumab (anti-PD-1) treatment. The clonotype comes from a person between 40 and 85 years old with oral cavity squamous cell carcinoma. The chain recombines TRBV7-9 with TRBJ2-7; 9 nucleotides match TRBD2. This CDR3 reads CASSGLAREQYF. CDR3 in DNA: TGTGCCAGCAGCGGACTAGCGAGGGAGCAGTACTTC.